The TCR beta chain described here comes from a study of blood T cell repertoires in COVID-19. Turning to the study itself: Sources were T cells, B-cell-depleted T cells, or PBMCs; the material itself was cDNA or gDNA.

The CDR3 loop spans 17 amino acids. V shed 4 bases and J 3 bases; nucleotides not matched to a gene: 11. CDR1 and CDR2 from the germline V gene are SSHAT and FNYEAQ (reference sequence). In the authors' methods: How many nucleated cells were present was estimated from reference gene primer amplification. Some clones are missing from TCRdb's copy, which holds only in-frame ones; the method was immunoSEQ multiplex PCR. The DNA gave D and trimming, while V, J and clone size come from that table. Of some 200,000 clones listed, 80% to 90% are singletons. This study enrolled people aged about 18 to 100 from around 25 US geographic areas. Participants reported their clinical history, and cohort assignment relied on those reports.

The chain uses TRBV7-7 and TRBJ2-3, with 9 bases matching TRBD2. Sequenced material: PBMCs or T cells enriched from blood (not recorded which). This receptor was identified in a man in his forties or fifties who had recovered from COVID-19. CDR3 bases: TGTGCCAGCAGCTCGATCCCTATAGCGGGAGCAACAGATACGCAGTATTTT. Protein: CASSSIPIAGATDTQYF.